The T cell receptor (beta chain) under discussion was sequenced for a study of shared clonotypes between healthy human individuals. Clones were sequenced by immunoSEQ multiplex PCR, and TCRdb holds only the in-frame ones, with some missing. The table shows roughly 2,000,000 clones, with approximately 94% occurring only once. Selected positively for CCR7 and CD45RO-negative, naive CD8 cells excluded terminally differentiated effector memory CD45RA+ cells. The CDR3 has 15 amino acids. Germline V CDR1 and CDR2: SEHNR, FQNEAQ (reference sequence). V shed 5 bases and J 0 bases; nucleotides not matched to a gene: 4.

The sequence derives from a young man in good health. The rearrangement uses TRBV7-9 and TRBJ2-1, with TRBD1 identical over 7 bases. What was sequenced was naive CD8+ T cells sorted from blood. The CDR3 sequence is CASSGQDRSYNEQFF. The CDR3 nucleotides read TGTGCCAGCAGCGGACAGGACCGCTCCTACAATGAGCAGTTCTTC.